This T cell receptor beta chain originates from a study of shared clonotypes between healthy human individuals. Study details: Sampling drew on donors who were two women and a few men aged 18 to 49. General study points: Generation probability values for non-shared clonotypes were lower than those for clonotypes shared by all four donors.

The ends were cut back, 2 bases at V and 0 bases at J, with 9 bases in the middle. Germline lookup yields CDR1 SGHRS and CDR2 YFSETQ. This CDR3 is 14 amino acids long. Sorted-subset replicate PCR reactions were performed with around 200 ng DNA, corresponding to roughly 30,000 T cell genomes. As processed by the authors: Junction-only sequences produced by ImmunoSEQ had no quality scores, so filtering differed. Using immunoSEQ multiplex PCR, the repertoire was profiled, and TCRdb retains in-frame clones only, with some absent. D and trimming were read from the DNA, whereas the V and J calls and clone size are those reported in that table. The sample consists of about 1 million clones, around 76% of them appearing once. Concerning this clone: Its antigen remains unidentified.

The receptor's source is a man between 18 and 35 years old in good health. The source material was memory CD4+ T cells sorted from blood. The sample's subset: CD45RA-negative fraction. The chain couples TRBV5-1 to TRBJ2-7; D is uncertain. CDR3 residues: CASSLVDPSYEQYF. CDR3 in DNA: TGCGCCAGCAGCTTAGTAGATCCCTCCTACGAGCAGTACTTC.